This T cell receptor (beta chain) was documented in a study of T cell responses to AZD1222 COVID-19 vaccine. The germline V and J ends were trimmed by 1 base and 0 bases, with 9 bases remaining between them. Germline values: CDR1 MNHEY, CDR2 SMNVEV (reference sequence). The CDR3 sequence is 16 residues long. Only in-frame clones appear in the TCRdb table, and some are missing; sequencing was by immunoSEQ multiplex PCR. This sample has fewer than 200,000 clones, with under 95% found just once. The source material was peripheral blood, sampled on day 0 of MenACWY control vaccination. The TCR was taken from an adult in good health. The chain employs TRBV27 and TRBJ1-4, with a possible D match to TRBD1 (6 bases). The CDR3 coding sequence is TGTGCCAGCAGTTTATATAGGGGGGCAACTAATGAAAAACTGTTTTTT. This translates into CASSLYRGATNEKLFF.